Listed here are 3 T cell receptor beta chains from one sample, sequenced in a study of T and B cells in COVID-19 patients. Blood genomic DNA input for TRB amplification was about 250-500 ng. TRB rearrangements were amplified by multiplex PCR with BIOMED2 TRB-A/B primers. TCRdb reanalysed the multiplex PCR reads using MiXCR and keeps one entry per CDR3 protein. The sample lists nearly 2,500 distinct CDR3 sequences; approximately 25% were seen once. The specimen was blood. The receptors come from a human donor with active COVID-19.

This clonotype is labeled as medium-sized. The V and J genes are TRBV19 and TRBJ2-2; no reliable D call. V was pared by 6 bases and J by 0 bases, with 11 bases between. The CDR3 is 15 residues long. Germline V lookup: CDR1 LNHDA, CDR2 SQIVND (reference sequence). The CDR3 protein is CASRLAATNTGELFF. The DNA of the CDR3 is TGTGCCAGTAGGTTGGCCGCTACGAACACCGGGGAGCTGTTTTTT.

V and J are TRBV27 and TRBJ1-5; 9 bases line up with TRBD1. The CDR3 totals 13 residues. V shed 10 bases, J shed 4 bases, and the junction held 5 bases outside the gene matches. Germline lookup yields CDR1 MNHEY and CDR2 SMNVEV (reference sequence). CDR3 in amino acids: CATRGTGNQPQHF. CDR3 nucleotides: TGTGCCACCAGAGGGACAGGGAATCAGCCCCAGCATTTT.

Many counts were recorded for this clonotype. The chain recombines TRBV12-3 or TRBV12-4 with TRBJ2-7; TRBD2 aligns across 9 bases. The CDR3 has 14 amino acids. The J segment lost 6 bases and the V segment lost 2 bases, leaving 5 bases of the junction unmatched. The chain's CDR3 is CASSLSREGVEQYF. CDR3 nucleotides: TGTGCCAGCAGTTTATCGCGGGAGGGGGTCGAGCAGTACTTC.